One and the same sample provided the 14 T cell receptor beta chains below, sequenced in a study of tumor and adjacent non-tumor tissue in lung cancer. The library came from three nested PCR rounds adapted from ARM-PCR protocols. TCRdb processed the multiplex PCR reads anew with MiXCR; each CDR3 protein has one entry. The top ten hold roughly 20% of the sample, which has more than 120,000 distinct CDR3 sequences, 60% to 70% seen once. No cell sorting was done before RNA was extracted from the tissue. Sequencing was performed on lung tumor tissue. These TCRs come from a man aged 55-75 years with small cell lung cancer.

In this sample, this clonotype turned up once. A read error may explain this, as a much larger clone is one base away. This chain connects TRBV6-1 to TRBJ2-3; TRBD1 agrees at 7 bases. Per germline, CDR1 MNHNS and CDR2 SASEGT. The CDR3 sequence is 13 residues long. CDR3 residues: CASSHTGADMQYF. The CDR3 nucleotides read TGTGCCAGCAGTCACACAGGGGCAGATATGCAGTATTTT.

This clonotype has only a few counts. The J gene is TRBJ1-2, the V gene TRBV6-5; a weak D match, TRBD1 (5 bases). This CDR3 region has 15 residues. V gave up 4 bases and J gave up 8 bases, with 20 bases separating them. The germline gives CDR1 MNHEY, CDR2 SVGAGI. The CDR3 region has the DNA TGTGCCAGCAGTTCCACCGGGGGTCCACCGTACGGCTACACCTTC. It translates to CASSSTGGPPYGYTF.

The chain recombines TRBV20-1 with TRBJ2-1; no definite D call. The germline V gene encodes CDR1 DFQATT and CDR2 SNEGSKA (reference sequence). This CDR3 is built from 12 residues. V dropped 4 bases and J dropped 9 bases, with 13 bases sitting between them. CDR3 amino acids: CSAMGIRIEQFF. CDR3 in DNA: TGCAGTGCTATGGGAATTCGGATTGAGCAGTTCTTC.

Comments on this clonotype: This may arise from a read error, as a much more abundant clone is one base away. The CDR3 here is CTSSRGGGSYTQYF. CDR3 bases: TGTACCAGCAGCCGGGGTGGGGGGAGCTATACGCAGTATTTT. J is TRBJ2-3 and V is TRBV5-4; possible D gene TRBD2, 6 bases. CDR1 and CDR2 from the germline V gene are SGHNT and YYREEE (reference sequence). The CDR3 loop spans 14 amino acids.

This clonotype was detected a few times. This chain links TRBV5-6 with TRBJ1-5; no reliable D call. V lost 0 bases and J lost 3, with 1 base in between. This CDR3 comprises 12 residues. In germline, CDR1 is SGHDT, CDR2 YYEEEE. Here the CDR3 DNA reads TGTGCCAGCAGCTTGGTCAATCAGCCCCAGCATTTT. Amino acids: CASSLVNQPQHF.

Concerning this clonotype: Because the CDR3 is missing its conserved closing phenylalanine or tryptophan, this is likely a read error. The rearrangement links TRBV20-1 to TRBJ2-7; TRBD2 is a possible D gene (5 bases). Trimming took off 3 bases at V and 1 base at J, with 7 bases between the two ends. Germline-derived CDR1 and CDR2 are DFQATT and SNEGSKA (reference sequence). This CDR3 spans 12 amino acids. CDR3 protein: CSARGRSYEQYL. CDR3 DNA: TGCAGTGCTAGGGGGAGATCCTACGAGCAGTACTTA.

For this clonotype: One end of the junction does not line up with germline, which may come from a read error. The chain joins TRBV5-4 to TRBJ2-2; 7 bases fit TRBD2. The CDR3 sequence is 17 residues long. The germline V gene encodes CDR1 SGHNT and CDR2 YYREEE (reference sequence). CDR3 nucleotides: TGTGCCAGGAGCTCACGACTTGCGGGAGAATACACCGGGGAGCTGTTTTTT. Protein: CARSSRLAGEYTGELFF. The full variable domain, its missing parts supplied by reference TRBV5-4 and TRBJ2-2, is ETGVTQSPTHLIKTRGQQVTLRCSSQSGHNTVSWYQQALGQGPQFIFQYYREEENGRGNFPPRFSGLQFPNYSSELNVNALELDDSALYLCARSSRLAGEYTGELFFGEGSRLTVL.

This clonotype appeared a few times. The V call is TRBV4-1, the J call TRBJ1-1; D may be TRBD1 (6 bases). CDR1 and CDR2 (germline): MGHRA, YSYEKL. Trimming left V 4 bases short and J 0 bases short, with 21 bases between. This CDR3 comprises 18 residues. This chain's CDR3 is CASSLSDSSFRMNTEAFF. The CDR3 DNA is TGCGCCAGCAGCCTCTCGGACAGTAGTTTTCGGATGAACACTGAAGCTTTCTTT.

Concerning this clonotype itself: A much larger clone lies one base from this, so it may be a read error. V usage is TRBV6-2 or TRBV6-3 and J usage is TRBJ2-7; 7 bases map to TRBD2. This CDR3 comprises 17 residues. Germline V gene sequence: CDR1 MNHEY, CDR2 SVGEGT. In nucleotides, the CDR3 is TGTGCCAGCAATTACTTCCATGAGGGAGGGCCCCGTTACGAGCAGTACTTC. This gives the protein CASNYFHEGGPRYEQYF.

Comments on this clonotype: The junction departs from the called germline gene at one end, perhaps through a read error. This chain connects TRBV28 to TRBJ2-5, with D perhaps TRBD2 (7 bases). Germline V lookup: CDR1 MDHEN, CDR2 SYDVKM. The CDR3 covers 13 residues. The CDR3 loop reads CASTGGRGETRYF. CDR3 DNA sequence: TGTGCCAGCACCGGGGGGCGCGGAGAGACCCGGTACTTC. The full variable domain, with the rest looked up from reference TRBV28 and TRBJ2-5, is DVKVTQSSRYLVKRTGEKVFLECVQDMDHENMFWYRQDPGLGLRLIYFSYDVKMKEKGDIPEGYSVSREKKERFSLILESASTNQTSMYLCASTGGRGETRYFGPGTRLLVL.

Note on this clonotype: The CDR3 end shows no conserved phenylalanine or tryptophan, and so a read error is likely. Because the CDR3's place on the DNA is in doubt, the DNA is left out and the CDR3 is given as listed by TCRdb. The CDR3 protein is CASSQERQSYEQHL. The chain has TRBV4-1 and TRBJ2-7; the tabulated D call, TRBD1, remains unverified against the DNA. The CDR3 is 14 residues long, ends included. Germline loops: CDR1 MGHRA, CDR2 YSYEKL.

This clonotype was seen at least ten times. The gene calls are TRBV20-1 and TRBJ2-3, with TRBD1 matching 10 bases. The CDR3 runs to 14 residues. Germline CDR1 DFQATT, CDR2 SNEGSKA (reference sequence). V gave up 4 bases and J gave up 6 bases; unmatched junction bases: 7. The DNA of the CDR3 is TGCAGTGCTACCCCGGACAGGGGGTTGGATACGCAGTATTTT. Amino acids: CSATPDRGLDTQYF.

This sequence joins TRBV12-3 or TRBV12-4 and TRBJ2-2; tentatively, D is TRBD1 (6 bases). Trimming shortened V by 4 bases and J by 4 bases, and 13 bases separated the two germline ends. The CDR3 consists of 15 residues. The CDR3 DNA reads as TGTGCCAGCAGTTCGTCACAGGGAAGCACCGGGGAGCTGTTTTTT. It is translated as CASSSSQGSTGELFF.

Notes on this clonotype: It may be a read error: a sequence one base away is much more abundant. The chain employs TRBV29-1 and TRBJ2-7; 8 nucleotides match TRBD1. In germline, CDR1 is SQVTM, CDR2 ANQGSEA. The CDR3 sequence is 12 residues long. CDR3 amino acids: CSAEGTGDEQYF. The DNA of the CDR3 is TGCAGCGCTGAAGGGACAGGCGACGAGCAGTACTTC.